The rows below give T cell receptor beta chains drawn from one sample of a study of T cells in Graves' hyperthyroidism and ophthalmopathy. TCRdb re-called the multiplex PCR reads with MiXCR, one entry per CDR3 protein. Here the sample spans under 350,000 distinct CDR3 sequences, 17% being singletons. The sample was blood. The receptors shown here come from a woman between 55 and 75 years old with Graves' ophthalmopathy. CDR3s include the opening cysteine and the closing phenylalanine or tryptophan. Each record gives: clone size, D gene, CDR3 length, J gene, V gene, CDR3 DNA, CDR3 protein. The D gene is left open where the match is weak. The size field is filled for only some rows; it gives once, few, many or a size class.

>many|TRBD1|14|TRBJ2-7|TRBV3-1
TGTGCCAGCAGCCAAGGGACAGGGGACTACGAGCAGTACTTC
CASSQGTGDYEQYF
>many|.|15|TRBJ2-1|TRBV7-9
TGTGCCAGCAGCCCCATGAGGGTAGGGTTAGGTGAGCAGTTCTTC
CASSPMRVGLGEQFF
>.|TRBD2|15|TRBJ2-1|TRBV11-3
TGTGCCAGCAGGCAAGCGGGGTCCTCCTACAATGAGCAGTTCTTC
CASRQAGSSYNEQFF
>.|.|15|TRBJ1-2|TRBV19
TGTGCCAGTGCCCCATATTACAGAGGGAAAGGTGGCTACACCTTC
CASAPYYRGKGGYTF
>few|.|16|TRBJ2-2|TRBV7-3
TGTGCCAGCAGCTTAACGCCCAACAGTGGGGGCGGGGAGCTGTTTTTT
CASSLTPNSGGGELFF
>few|.|11|TRBJ2-7|TRBV4-3
TGCGCCAGCAGCCAGGCCGGCGAGCAGTACTTC
CASSQAGEQYF
>.|.|12|TRBJ2-7|TRBV30
TGTGCCTGGAGCTTACAGGGTAACGAGCAGTACTTC
CAWSLQGNEQYF
>many|TRBD2|15|TRBJ2-1|TRBV9
TGTGCCAGCAGCGTACTAGCGGGAGACTACAATGAGCAGTTCTTC
CASSVLAGDYNEQFF
>.|TRBD1|14|TRBJ1-3|TRBV5-5
TGTGCCAGCAGACCGACAGGGGCCGGAAACACCATATATTTT
CASRPTGAGNTIYF
>.|TRBD2|19|TRBJ2-4|TRBV11-3
TGCGCCAGCAGCCAGCGACATGCTAGCGGGCCCCCAGCCAAAAACATTCAGTACTTC
CASSQRHASGPPAKNIQYF